Shown below are 13 T cell receptor beta chains from a single sample sequenced in a study of T cells in localized non-small cell lung cancer. TCRdb keeps only in-frame clones here, not all; method: immunoSEQ multiplex PCR. The data show about 43,000 clones, 91% seen once. Sequencing was performed on PBMCs, taken before any cancer treatment. The receptors stem from a woman aged 40 to 75 with stage II lung adenocarcinoma.

CDR3: CASSVNLRNTGELFF. In nucleotides, the CDR3 is TGCGCCAGCTCGGTTAACTTGCGGAACACCGGGGAGCTGTTTTTT. This rearrangement joins TRBV5-1 to TRBJ2-2; no definite D call. CDR1 and CDR2 (germline): SGHRS, YFSETQ. The CDR3 is 15 residues long. V lost 7 bases, J lost 1 base, and 14 bases lay in between.

The chain employs TRBV9 and TRBJ1-2; D unclear. This CDR3 spans 13 amino acids. Germline V gene sequence: CDR1 SGDLS, CDR2 YYNGEE. The V end was cut by 4 bases, the J end by 2 bases, with 9 bases between. CDR3 coding DNA: TGTGCCAGCAGCACGGGGATGAACTATGGCTACACCTTC. The encoded protein is CASSTGMNYGYTF.

The chain has TRBV2 and TRBJ2-1, with a weak D call TRBD2 (6 bases). Germline CDR1 is SNHLY and CDR2 is FYNNEI. This CDR3 comprises 12 residues. Trimming took off 4 bases at V and 11 bases at J, with 12 bases between the two ends. The DNA of the CDR3 is TGTGCCAGCAGTGGGGACTCTTGGCAGCAGTTCTTC. As protein: CASSGDSWQQFF.

The chain uses TRBV2 and TRBJ2-5, with D unresolved. The DNA end is a closer match to TRBJ2-7, so the J assignment may be wrong. Germline assignment: CDR1 SNHLY and CDR2 FYNNEI. There are 12 residues in the CDR3. Here the CDR3 DNA reads TGTGCCAGCAGTGTGGGTCAGAACGAGCAGTACTTC. It encodes CASSVGQNEQYF.

Only one count was recorded for this clone. The chain carries TRBV7-7 and TRBJ2-1, with TRBD2 identical over 10 bases. Germline lookup yields CDR1 SSHAT and CDR2 FNYEAQ (reference sequence). The V segment lost 4 bases and the J segment 3 bases; nucleotides outside the gene matches: 3. CDR3 length: 15 residues. The CDR3 region is CASSSTSGIYNEQFF. The DNA for the CDR3 is TGTGCCAGCAGCTCTACTAGCGGGATCTACAATGAGCAGTTCTTC. Looking up the rest from reference TRBV7-7 and TRBJ2-1 gives the full variable domain: GAGVSQSPRYKVTKRGQDVTLRCDPISSHATLYWYQQALGQGPEFLTYFNYEAQPDKSGLPSDRFSAERPEGSISTLTIQRTEQRDSAMYRCASSSTSGIYNEQFFGPGTRLTVL.

A single count supports this clone. The genes are TRBV15 and TRBJ2-7; no reliable D call. Trimming shortened V by 2 bases and J by 0 bases, and 14 bases separated the two germline ends. This CDR3 comprises 16 residues. Germline V gene data show CDR1 as LNHNV and CDR2 as YYDKDF (reference sequence). CDR3 DNA: TGTGCCACCAGCAGAAGAGGCTCCCTGAGCTCCTACGAGCAGTACTTC. It specifies CATSRRGSLSSYEQYF.

The rearrangement uses TRBV6-5 and TRBJ2-7; a weak D match, TRBD2 (6 bases). The CDR3 totals 15 residues. Germline lookup yields CDR1 MNHEY and CDR2 SVGAGI. Trimming took 6 bases from V and 1 from J, leaving 16 bases between them. For the CDR3, the DNA is TGTGCCAGCAGATCGGGACTGTGGGGATCCTACGAGCAGTACTTC. Protein product: CASRSGLWGSYEQYF.

This rearrangement joins TRBV9 to TRBJ1-3; no definite D call. The CDR3 length is 13 residues. Deletions cut 6 bases from V and 2 bases from J, with 9 bases between. The germline gives CDR1 SGDLS, CDR2 YYNGEE. The CDR3: CASTPEAGNTIYF. CDR3 DNA: TGTGCCAGCACCCCAGAGGCTGGAAACACCATATATTTT. The full variable domain, with the rest looked up from reference TRBV9 and TRBJ1-3, is DSGVTQTPKHLITATGQRVTLRCSPRSGDLSVYWYQQSLDQGLQFLIQYYNGEERAKGNILERFSAQQFPDLHSELNLSSLELGDSALYFCASTPEAGNTIYFGEGSWLTVV.

V usage is TRBV29-1 and J usage is TRBJ2-7, with D maybe TRBD1 (5 bases). Germline V gene sequence: CDR1 SQVTM, CDR2 ANQGSEA. The CDR3 totals 17 residues. Trimming stripped 2 bases from V and 1 base from J, with 21 bases between. CDR3 loop: CSVEWGPTGHQSYEQYF. CDR3 nucleotides: TGCAGCGTTGAATGGGGTCCGACTGGACACCAGTCCTACGAGCAGTACTTC.

The chain recombines TRBV7-8 with TRBJ2-7, with D tentatively TRBD2 (6 bases). Looked up from germline, CDR1 is SGHVS and CDR2 is FQNEAQ. CDR3 length equals 15 residues. Trimming cost V 5 bases and J 7 bases, with 21 bases left between them. The DNA for the CDR3 is TGTGCCAGCAGCCATAGCGGACTCCCGGTTCGTGAGCAGTACTTC. Encoded protein: CASSHSGLPVREQYF.

V is TRBV5-1 and J is TRBJ1-2, with TRBD1 matching 8 bases. The CDR3 totals 14 residues. The V and J ends lost 2 bases and 6 bases, in that order; junction bases with no gene match: 6. Germline CDR1 and CDR2: SGHRS and YFSETQ. In DNA, the CDR3 is TGCGCCAGCAGCTTACTCCAGGGGGCGGATGGCTACACCTTC. Protein sequence: CASSLLQGADGYTF. The entire variable domain, with the rest obtained from reference TRBV5-1 and TRBJ1-2, is as follows: KAGVTQTPRYLIKTRGQQVTLSCSPISGHRSVSWYQQTPGQGLQFLFEYFSETQRNKGNFPGRFSGRQFSNSRSEMNVSTLELGDSALYLCASSLLQGADGYTFGSGTRLTVV.

The rearrangement uses TRBV27 and TRBJ2-3, with 10 bases matching TRBD2. CDR1 and CDR2 from the germline V gene are MNHEY and SMNVEV (reference sequence). This CDR3 is built from 18 residues. Trimming removed 0 bases from V and 3 bases from J; junction bases left unmatched: 9. The CDR3 sequence: CASSLSSRGSGRTDTQYF. In DNA form, the CDR3 reads TGTGCCAGCAGTTTATCATCTCGGGGTAGCGGGAGGACAGATACGCAGTATTTT.

The V gene is TRBV10-2, the J gene TRBJ1-5, with 8 bases lining up with TRBD1. Germline CDR1 WSHSY, CDR2 SAAADI. The J segment lost 4 bases and the V segment lost 10 bases, leaving 12 bases of the junction unmatched. The CDR3 loop spans 15 amino acids. The CDR3 region has the DNA TGCGCCACCTCATACGGGACAGGACTTAATCAGCCCCAGCATTTT. Amino acid sequence: CATSYGTGLNQPQHF.